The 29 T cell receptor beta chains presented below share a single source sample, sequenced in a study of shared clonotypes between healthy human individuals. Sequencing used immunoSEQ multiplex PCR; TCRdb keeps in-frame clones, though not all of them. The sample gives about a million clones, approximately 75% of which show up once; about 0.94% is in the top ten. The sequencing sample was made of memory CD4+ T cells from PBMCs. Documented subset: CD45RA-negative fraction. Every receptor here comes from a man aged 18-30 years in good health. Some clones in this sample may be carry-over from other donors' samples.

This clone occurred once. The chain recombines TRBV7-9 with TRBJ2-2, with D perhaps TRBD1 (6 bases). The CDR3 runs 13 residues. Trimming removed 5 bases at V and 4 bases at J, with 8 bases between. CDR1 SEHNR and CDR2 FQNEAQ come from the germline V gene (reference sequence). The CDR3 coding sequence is TGTGCCAGCAGCCCCAGGGGCACCGGGGAGCTGTTTTTT. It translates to CASSPRGTGELFF.

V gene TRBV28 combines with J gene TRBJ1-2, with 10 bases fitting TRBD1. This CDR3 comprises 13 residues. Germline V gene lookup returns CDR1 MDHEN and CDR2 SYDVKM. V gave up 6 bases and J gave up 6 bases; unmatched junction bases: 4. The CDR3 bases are TGTGCCAGCAGAAGACAGGGGGCACATGGCTACACCTTC. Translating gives CASRRQGAHGYTF.

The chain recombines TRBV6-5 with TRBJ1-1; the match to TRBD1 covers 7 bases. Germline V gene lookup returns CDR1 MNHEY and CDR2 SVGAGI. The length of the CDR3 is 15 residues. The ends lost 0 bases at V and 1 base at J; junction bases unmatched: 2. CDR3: CASSYSGQANTEAFF. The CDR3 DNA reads TGTGCCAGCAGTTACTCCGGACAGGCGAACACTGAAGCTTTCTTT.

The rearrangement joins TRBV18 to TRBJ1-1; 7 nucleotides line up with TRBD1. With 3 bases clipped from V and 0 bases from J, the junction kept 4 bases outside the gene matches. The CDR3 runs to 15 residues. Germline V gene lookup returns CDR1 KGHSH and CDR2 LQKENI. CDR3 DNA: TGTGCCAGCTCACCCCCGACAGGGATGAACACTGAAGCTTTCTTT. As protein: CASSPPTGMNTEAFF.

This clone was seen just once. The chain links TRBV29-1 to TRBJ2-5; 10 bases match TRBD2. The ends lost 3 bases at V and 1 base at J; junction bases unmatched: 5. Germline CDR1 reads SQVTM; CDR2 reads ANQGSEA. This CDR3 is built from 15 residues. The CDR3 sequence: CSVDVTSGLQETQYF. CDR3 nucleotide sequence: TGCAGCGTTGACGTGACTAGCGGGCTCCAAGAGACCCAGTACTTC.

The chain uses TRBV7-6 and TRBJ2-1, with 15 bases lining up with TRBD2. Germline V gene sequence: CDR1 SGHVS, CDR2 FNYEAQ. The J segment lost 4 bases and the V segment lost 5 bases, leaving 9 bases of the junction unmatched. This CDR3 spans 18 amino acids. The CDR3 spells CASSRGGGLAGGYNEQFF. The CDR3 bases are TGTGCCAGCAGCCGAGGGGGCGGACTAGCGGGAGGGTACAATGAGCAGTTCTTC. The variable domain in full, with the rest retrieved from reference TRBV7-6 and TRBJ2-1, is GAGVSQSPRYKVTKRGQDVALRCDPISGHVSLYWYRQALGQGPEFLTYFNYEAQQDKSGLPNDRFSAERPEGSISTLTIQRTEQRDSAMYRCASSRGGGLAGGYNEQFFGPGTRLTVL.

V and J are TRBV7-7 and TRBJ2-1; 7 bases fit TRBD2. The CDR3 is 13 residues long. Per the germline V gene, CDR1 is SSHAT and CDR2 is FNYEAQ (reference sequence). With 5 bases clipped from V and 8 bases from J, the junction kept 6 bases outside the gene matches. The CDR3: CASSRDGGDEQFF. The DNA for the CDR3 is TGTGCCAGCAGCCGGGATGGGGGGGATGAGCAGTTCTTC. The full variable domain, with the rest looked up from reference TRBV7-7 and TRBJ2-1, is GAGVSQSPRYKVTKRGQDVTLRCDPISSHATLYWYQQALGQGPEFLTYFNYEAQPDKSGLPSDRFSAERPEGSISTLTIQRTEQRDSAMYRCASSRDGGDEQFFGPGTRLTVL.

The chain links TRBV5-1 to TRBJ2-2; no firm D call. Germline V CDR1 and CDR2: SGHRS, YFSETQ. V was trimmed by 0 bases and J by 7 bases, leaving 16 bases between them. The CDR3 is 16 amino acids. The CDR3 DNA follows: TGCGCCAGCAGCTTGGATGGGCCCAAGGGTGACGGGGAGCTGTTTTTT. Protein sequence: CASSLDGPKGDGELFF.

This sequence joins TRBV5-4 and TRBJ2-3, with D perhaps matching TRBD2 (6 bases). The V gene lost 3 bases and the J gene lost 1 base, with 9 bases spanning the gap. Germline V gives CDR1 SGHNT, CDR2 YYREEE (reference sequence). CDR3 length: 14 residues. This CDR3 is CASSSRLGTDTQYF. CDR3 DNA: TGTGCCAGCAGCTCTAGACTAGGCACAGATACGCAGTATTTT.

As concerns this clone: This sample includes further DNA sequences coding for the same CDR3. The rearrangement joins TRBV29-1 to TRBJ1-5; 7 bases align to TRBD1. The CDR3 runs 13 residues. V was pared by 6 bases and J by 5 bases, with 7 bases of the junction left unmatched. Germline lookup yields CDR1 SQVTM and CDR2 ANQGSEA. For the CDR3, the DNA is TGCAGCGTCCGGACAGGACAGCATCAGCCCCAGCATTTT. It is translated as CSVRTGQHQPQHF. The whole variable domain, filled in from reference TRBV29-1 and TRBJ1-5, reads SAVISQKPSRDICQRGTSLTIQCQVDSQVTMMFWYRQQPGQSLTLIATANQGSEATYESGFVIDKFPISRPNLTFSTLTVSNMSPEDSSIYLCSVRTGQHQPQHFGDGTRLSIL.

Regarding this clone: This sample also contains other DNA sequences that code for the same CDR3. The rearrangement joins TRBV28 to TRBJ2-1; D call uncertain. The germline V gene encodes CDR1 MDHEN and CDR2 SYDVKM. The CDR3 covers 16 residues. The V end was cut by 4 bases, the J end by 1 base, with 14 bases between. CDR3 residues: CASSSLAGGSYNEQFF. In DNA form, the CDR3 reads TGTGCCAGCAGTTCGCTCGCCGGCGGATCCTACAATGAGCAGTTCTTC. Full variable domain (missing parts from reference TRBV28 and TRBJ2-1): DVKVTQSSRYLVKRTGEKVFLECVQDMDHENMFWYRQDPGLGLRLIYFSYDVKMKEKGDIPEGYSVSREKKERFSLILESASTNQTSMYLCASSSLAGGSYNEQFFGPGTRLTVL.

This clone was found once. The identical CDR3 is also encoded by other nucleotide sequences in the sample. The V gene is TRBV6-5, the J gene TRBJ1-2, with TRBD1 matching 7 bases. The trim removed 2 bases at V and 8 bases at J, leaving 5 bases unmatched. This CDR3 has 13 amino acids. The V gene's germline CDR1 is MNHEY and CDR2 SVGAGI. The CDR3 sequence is CASSYTGAGGYTF. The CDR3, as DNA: TGTGCCAGCAGTTACACAGGGGCAGGGGGCTACACCTTC.

CDR3 sequence reads: CASSPTGVSRNTIYF. The CDR3, as DNA: TGTGCCAGCTCGCCTACAGGGGTTTCGCGAAACACCATATATTTT. This sequence joins TRBV18 and TRBJ1-3; the match to TRBD1 covers 7 bases. Trimming cost V 6 bases and J 5 bases; bases outside gene matches: 10. The germline V gene has CDR1 KGHSH and CDR2 LQKENI. The CDR3 runs 15 residues.

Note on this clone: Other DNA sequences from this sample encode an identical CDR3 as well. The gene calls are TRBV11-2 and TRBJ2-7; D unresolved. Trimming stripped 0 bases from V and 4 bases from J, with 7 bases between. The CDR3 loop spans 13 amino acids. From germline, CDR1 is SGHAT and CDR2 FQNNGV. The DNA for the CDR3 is TGTGCCAGCAGCTTAGACAGGCCATACGAGCAGTACTTC. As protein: CASSLDRPYEQYF.

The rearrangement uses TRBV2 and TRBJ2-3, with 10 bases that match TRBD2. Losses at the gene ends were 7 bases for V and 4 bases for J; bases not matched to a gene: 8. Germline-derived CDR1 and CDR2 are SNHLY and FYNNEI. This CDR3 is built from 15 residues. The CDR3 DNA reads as TGTGCCAGCACCTCAATAGCGGGAGGCTCAGATACGCAGTATTTT. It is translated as CASTSIAGGSDTQYF.

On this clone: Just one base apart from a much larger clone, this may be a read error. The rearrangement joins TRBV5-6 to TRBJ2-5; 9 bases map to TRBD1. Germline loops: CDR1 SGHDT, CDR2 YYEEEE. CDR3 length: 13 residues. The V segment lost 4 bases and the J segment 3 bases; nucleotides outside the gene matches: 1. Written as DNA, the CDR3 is TGTGCCAGCAGCCGGACAGGGGAAGAGACCCAGTACTTC. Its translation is CASSRTGEETQYF.

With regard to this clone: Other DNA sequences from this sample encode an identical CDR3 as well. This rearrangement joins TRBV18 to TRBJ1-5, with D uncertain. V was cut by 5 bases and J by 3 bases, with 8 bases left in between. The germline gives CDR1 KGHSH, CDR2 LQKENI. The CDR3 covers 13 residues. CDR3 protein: CASSTDNNQPQHF. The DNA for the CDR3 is TGTGCCAGCTCAACTGATAACAATCAGCCCCAGCATTTT.

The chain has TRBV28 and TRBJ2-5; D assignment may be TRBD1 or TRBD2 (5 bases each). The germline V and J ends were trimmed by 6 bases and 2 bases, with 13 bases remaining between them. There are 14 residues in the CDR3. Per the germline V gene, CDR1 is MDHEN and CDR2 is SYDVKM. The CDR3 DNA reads TGTGCCAGCAGGCCCCCGGGACCACAAGAGACCCAGTACTTC. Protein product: CASRPPGPQETQYF.

The DNA of the CDR3 is TGTGCCAGCAGCCAATTAGGGGAGGCTAGGGGTGAGCAGTTCTTC. It specifies CASSQLGEARGEQFF. The genes are TRBV11-2 and TRBJ2-1, with D maybe TRBD2 (6 bases). The germline gives CDR1 SGHAT, CDR2 FQNNGV. V dropped 5 bases and J dropped 9 bases, with 20 bases sitting between them. This CDR3 is built from 15 residues.

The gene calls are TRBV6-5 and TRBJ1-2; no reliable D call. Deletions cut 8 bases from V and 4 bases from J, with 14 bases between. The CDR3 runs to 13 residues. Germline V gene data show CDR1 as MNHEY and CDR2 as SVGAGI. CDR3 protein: CASSPRKPYGYTF. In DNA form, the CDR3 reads TGTGCCAGCTCCCCGAGGAAGCCCTATGGCTACACCTTC.

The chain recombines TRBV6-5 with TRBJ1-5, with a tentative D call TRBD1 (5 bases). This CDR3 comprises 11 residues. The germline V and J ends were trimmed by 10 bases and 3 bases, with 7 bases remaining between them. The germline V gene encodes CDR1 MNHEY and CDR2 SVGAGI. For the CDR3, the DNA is TGTGCCACTGGGACCAATCAGCCCCAGCATTTT. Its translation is CATGTNQPQHF.

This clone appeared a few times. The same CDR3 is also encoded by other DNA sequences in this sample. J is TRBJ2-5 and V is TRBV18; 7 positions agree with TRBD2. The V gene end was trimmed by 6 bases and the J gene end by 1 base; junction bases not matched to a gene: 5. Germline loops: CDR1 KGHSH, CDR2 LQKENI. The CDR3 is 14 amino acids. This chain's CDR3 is CASSPGGGQETQYF. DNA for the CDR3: TGTGCCAGCTCGCCGGGCGGGGGCCAAGAGACCCAGTACTTC.

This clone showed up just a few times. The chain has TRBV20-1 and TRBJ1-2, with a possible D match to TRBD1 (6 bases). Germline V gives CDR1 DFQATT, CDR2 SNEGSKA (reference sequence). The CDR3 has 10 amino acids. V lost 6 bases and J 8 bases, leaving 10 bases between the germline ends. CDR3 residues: CSAHRAGYTF. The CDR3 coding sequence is TGCAGTGCCCACAGGGCCGGCTACACCTTC.

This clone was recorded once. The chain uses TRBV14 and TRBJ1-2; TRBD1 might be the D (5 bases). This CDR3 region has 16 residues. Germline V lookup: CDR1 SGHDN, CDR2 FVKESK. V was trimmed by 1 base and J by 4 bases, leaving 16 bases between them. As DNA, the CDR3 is TGTGCCAGCAGCCAAGTCGGGCGCCTTGGGGCCTATGGCTACACCTTC. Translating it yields CASSQVGRLGAYGYTF.

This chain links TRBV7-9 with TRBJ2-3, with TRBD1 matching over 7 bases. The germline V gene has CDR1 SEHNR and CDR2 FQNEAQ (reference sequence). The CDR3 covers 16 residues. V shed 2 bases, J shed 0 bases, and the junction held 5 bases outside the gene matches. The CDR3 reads CASSLLGGGSTDTQYF. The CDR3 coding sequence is TGTGCCAGCAGCTTATTAGGGGGCGGAAGCACAGATACGCAGTATTTT.

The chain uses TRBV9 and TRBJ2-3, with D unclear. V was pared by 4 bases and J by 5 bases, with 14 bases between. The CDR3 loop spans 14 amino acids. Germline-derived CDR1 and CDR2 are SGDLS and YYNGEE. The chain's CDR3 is CASSPFPWGDTQYF. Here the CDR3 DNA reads TGTGCCAGCAGCCCCTTCCCCTGGGGAGATACGCAGTATTTT.

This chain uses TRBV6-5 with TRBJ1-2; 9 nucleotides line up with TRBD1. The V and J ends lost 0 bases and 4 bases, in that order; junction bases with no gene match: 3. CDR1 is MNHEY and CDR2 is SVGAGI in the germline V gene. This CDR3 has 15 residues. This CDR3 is CASSYSMTGGYGYTF. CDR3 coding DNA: TGTGCCAGCAGTTACTCTATGACAGGGGGCTATGGCTACACCTTC.

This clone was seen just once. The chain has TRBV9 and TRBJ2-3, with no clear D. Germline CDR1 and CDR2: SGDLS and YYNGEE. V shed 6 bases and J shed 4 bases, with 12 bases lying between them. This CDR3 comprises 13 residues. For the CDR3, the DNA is TGTGCCAGCACCCGGTACACCTCAGATACGCAGTATTTT. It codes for CASTRYTSDTQYF.

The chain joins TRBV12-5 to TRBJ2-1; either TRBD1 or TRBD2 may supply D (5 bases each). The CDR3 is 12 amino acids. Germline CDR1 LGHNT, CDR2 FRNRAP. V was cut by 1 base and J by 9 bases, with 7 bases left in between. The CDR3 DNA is TGTGCTAGTGGTTTGGAGGGGACTGAGCAGTTCTTC. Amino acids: CASGLEGTEQFF.